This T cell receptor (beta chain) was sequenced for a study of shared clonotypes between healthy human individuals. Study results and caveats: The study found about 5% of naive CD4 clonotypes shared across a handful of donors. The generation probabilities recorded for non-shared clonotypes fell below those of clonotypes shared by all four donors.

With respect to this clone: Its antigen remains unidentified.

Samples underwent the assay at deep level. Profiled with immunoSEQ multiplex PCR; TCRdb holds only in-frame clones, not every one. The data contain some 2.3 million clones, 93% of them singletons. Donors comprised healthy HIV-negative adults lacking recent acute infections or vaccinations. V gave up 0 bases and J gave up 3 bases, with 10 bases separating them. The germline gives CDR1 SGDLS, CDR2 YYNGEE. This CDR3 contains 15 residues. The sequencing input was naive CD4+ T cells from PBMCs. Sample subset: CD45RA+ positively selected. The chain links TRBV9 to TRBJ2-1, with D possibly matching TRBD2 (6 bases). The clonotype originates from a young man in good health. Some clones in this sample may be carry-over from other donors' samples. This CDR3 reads CASSVEGGNYNEQFF. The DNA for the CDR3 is TGTGCCAGCAGCGTAGAGGGCGGGAACTACAATGAGCAGTTCTTC.